Shown below are 5 T cell receptor beta chains from a single sample sequenced in a study of T cell clonotyping in hematopoietic cell transplantation. Profiled with immunoSEQ multiplex PCR; TCRdb holds only in-frame clones, not every one. The sample lists fewer than 70,000 clones, around 94% occurring once. What was sequenced was peripheral blood mononuclear cells. These receptors were collected from a man aged 50 or older in good health. Some clones in this sample may be carry-over from other donors' samples.

The genes are TRBV5-1 and TRBJ2-1, with D unresolved. Per the germline V gene, CDR1 is SGHRS and CDR2 is YFSETQ. The CDR3 consists of 16 residues. V lost 1 base and J lost 0, with 11 bases in between. The CDR3 coding sequence is TGCGCCAGCAGCTTGAACGAGCAGAGCTCCTACAATGAGCAGTTCTTC. Encoded protein: CASSLNEQSSYNEQFF.

The chain joins TRBV2 to TRBJ2-5; D call uncertain. The CDR3 length is 15 residues. Germline assignment: CDR1 SNHLY and CDR2 FYNNEI. The ends were cut back, 4 bases at V and 5 bases at J, with 17 bases in the middle. The CDR3, as DNA: TGTGCCAGCAGTGGGGCAGGAGTAGGTCGGGAGACCCAGTACTTC. It is translated as CASSGAGVGRETQYF.

The V call is TRBV2, the J call TRBJ1-4, with 9 bases lining up with TRBD1. This CDR3 is built from 16 residues. Per the germline V gene, CDR1 is SNHLY and CDR2 is FYNNEI. The ends lost 5 bases at V and 0 bases at J; junction bases unmatched: 4. In nucleotides, the CDR3 is TGTGCCAGCAGTCAACAGGGGGCCGCAACTAATGAAAAACTGTTTTTT. Translation: CASSQQGAATNEKLFF. Complete variable domain (other parts from reference TRBV2 and TRBJ1-4): EPEVTQTPSHQVTQMGQEVILRCVPISNHLYFYWYRQILGQKVEFLVSFYNNEISEKSEIFDDQFSVERPDGSNFTLKIRSTKLEDSAMYFCASSQQGAATNEKLFFGSGTQLSVL.

The V call is TRBV7-2, the J call TRBJ2-2, with D uncertain. V lost 3 bases and J 6 bases, leaving 17 bases between the germline ends. The germline gives CDR1 SGHTA, CDR2 FQGNSA. The CDR3 contains 16 residues. The DNA of the CDR3 is TGTGCCAGCAGCTTTCATAGGCCTGCAAGTCCCGGGGAGCTGTTTTTT. Translated, it gives CASSFHRPASPGELFF.

This clone appeared once. The chain joins TRBV6-1 to TRBJ2-7, with 12 bases lining up with TRBD2. Germline CDR1 reads MNHNS; CDR2 reads SASEGT. The CDR3 covers 14 residues. V was clipped by 7 bases and J by 6 bases; unmatched bases: 7. CDR3 sequence: CASTSSGRAPEQYF. CDR3 coding DNA: TGTGCCAGCACCTCTAGCGGGAGGGCCCCCGAGCAGTACTTC.